Below are 14 T cell receptor beta chains sequenced from a single sample in a study of T cell responses to AZD1222 COVID-19 vaccine (TCRdb year 2021). The sample's time point label, decoded: about 28 days (+/-7) after the second vaccine dose. Library prep was done by the immunoSEQ multiplex PCR assay. TCRdb carries this immuneACCESS record with in-frame sequences only. Its versions omit some clonotypes, under half of them owing to an unresolved V gene in the studies checked, with the rest unexplained. The sample contains more than 150,000 clones, roughly nine tenths of them found a single time. Over 1.2% of the sample comes from the top ten. Material: peripheral blood, obtained 28 days after the second AZD1222 dose. The receptors come from an adult who received the AZD1222 COVID-19 vaccine.

This clone was observed a few times. This chain connects TRBV5-5 to TRBJ1-4, with D unresolved. The CDR3 has 13 residues. Germline lookup yields CDR1 SGHKS and CDR2 YYEKEE (reference sequence). V was cut by 4 bases and J by 11 bases, with 15 bases left in between. CDR3 sequence reads: CASSGADLKKLFF. The CDR3 nucleotides are TGTGCCAGCAGCGGAGCGGATCTGAAGAAACTGTTTTTT.

The rearrangement joins TRBV15 to TRBJ1-5, with D maybe TRBD1 (5 bases). The CDR3 contains 17 residues. Deletions cut 0 bases from V and 0 bases from J, with 12 bases between. Germline V lookup: CDR1 LNHNV, CDR2 YYDKDF (reference sequence). CDR3 in amino acids: CATSRDDEGYSNQPQHF. The CDR3 DNA follows: TGTGCCACCAGCAGAGATGATGAGGGGTATAGCAATCAGCCCCAGCATTTT.

The CDR3 DNA sequence: TGTGCCAGCAGGAACCAAGAGACCCAGTACTTC. This sequence encodes CASRNQETQYF. The chain carries TRBV2 and TRBJ2-5; D uncertain. The germline V gene has CDR1 SNHLY and CDR2 FYNNEI. V was clipped by 6 bases and J by 0 bases, with 2 bases between them. This CDR3 spans 11 amino acids.

This chain connects TRBV28 to TRBJ2-7, with D tentatively TRBD2 (6 bases). V lost 6 bases to trimming and J lost 0 bases, with 15 bases between them. In germline, CDR1 is MDHEN, CDR2 SYDVKM. The CDR3 spans 15 residues. This CDR3 is CASSTDWGVSYEQYF. The CDR3 nucleotides read TGTGCCAGCAGCACCGACTGGGGGGTCTCCTACGAGCAGTACTTC.

The sample holds one count of this clone. The chain joins TRBV6-1 to TRBJ2-5; possibly TRBD2 for D (6 bases). The CDR3 sequence is 16 residues long. Trimming took off 4 bases at V and 1 base at J, with 16 bases between the two ends. Germline V gene sequence: CDR1 MNHNS, CDR2 SASEGT. The CDR3 DNA follows: TGTGCCAGCAGTGTACTCGGCGGGGTATCCCAAGAGACCCAGTACTTC. Protein product: CASSVLGGVSQETQYF.

The V and J genes are TRBV6-1 and TRBJ1-5, with 9 bases identical to TRBD1. The CDR3 loop spans 15 amino acids. The germline CDR1 and CDR2 sequences are MNHNS and SASEGT. The junction had 6 bases not matched to a gene; V was cut back by 3 bases and J by 6 bases. CDR3 sequence reads: CASSDIQGAGQPQHF. Written as DNA, the CDR3 is TGTGCCAGCAGTGACATACAGGGGGCCGGTCAGCCCCAGCATTTT.

CDR3 in amino acids: CASGPGGTSYNSPLHF. As DNA, the CDR3 is TGTGCCAGCGGGCCGGGGGGCACAAGCTATAATTCACCCCTCCACTTT. The rearrangement joins TRBV27 to TRBJ1-6, with D perhaps TRBD1 (6 bases). The CDR3 is 16 residues long. The ends were cut back, 8 bases at V and 3 bases at J, with 17 bases in the middle. Germline V gene data show CDR1 as MNHEY and CDR2 as SMNVEV (reference sequence).

The V call is TRBV7-3, the J call TRBJ2-4; D remains ambiguous. Germline V CDR1 and CDR2: SGHTA, FQGTGA. The CDR3 consists of 15 residues. V was cut by 2 bases and J by 6 bases, with 14 bases left in between. DNA for the CDR3: TGTGCCAGCAGCTTATTACATCAAAAAGTAAACATTCAGTACTTC. Amino acids: CASSLLHQKVNIQYF.

This chain joins TRBV6-5 and TRBJ2-1, with D unclear. The V gene lost 4 bases and the J gene lost 15 bases, with 22 bases spanning the gap. Germline CDR1 and CDR2: MNHEY and SVGAGI. CDR3 length: 14 amino acids. The CDR3 DNA is TGTGCCAGCAGTTCGGCGTCTGGGTGGCAGGTGTCGTTCTTC. It encodes CASSSASGWQVSFF.

CDR3 nucleotide sequence: TGTGCCAGCAGCCTAGGGCTCCTGTATGGCTACACCTTC. Its protein product is CASSLGLLYGYTF. The rearrangement links TRBV12-3 or TRBV12-4 to TRBJ1-2; D not certain. The V and J ends lost 6 bases and 5 bases respectively, with 13 bases between them. There are 13 residues in the CDR3.

V and J are TRBV2 and TRBJ2-7; TRBD2 aligns across 8 bases. Germline V gene lookup returns CDR1 SNHLY and CDR2 FYNNEI. V was clipped by 7 bases and J by 3 bases; unmatched bases: 8. This CDR3 spans 14 amino acids. The CDR3 sequence: CASTLTSGLYEQYF. The CDR3 coding sequence is TGTGCCAGCACTTTAACTAGCGGTCTCTACGAGCAGTACTTC.

This chain links TRBV11-1 with TRBJ2-1, with TRBD2 matching over 10 bases. Trimming took 5 bases from V and 3 from J; bases not matched to a gene: 7. Germline loops: CDR1 SGHAT, CDR2 FQDESV (reference sequence). The CDR3 totals 16 residues. The CDR3 loop reads CASSEERGGLYNEQFF. The CDR3 DNA is TGTGCCAGCAGCGAGGAGCGGGGGGGCCTCTACAATGAGCAGTTCTTC.

The chain employs TRBV3-1 (or the pseudogene TRBV3-2) and TRBJ2-3, with TRBD2 matching over 8 bases. Trimming at V came to 4 bases and at J to 5 bases, leaving 5 bases not matched to a gene. Germline CDR1 reads LGHDT; CDR2 reads YNNKEL (reference sequence). CDR3 size: 14 residues. In nucleotides, the CDR3 is TGTGCCAGCAGCCTCGGGGGGGCCCGAGATACGCAGTATTTT. Protein product: CASSLGGARDTQYF.

The chain has TRBV12-3 or TRBV12-4 and TRBJ1-1, with a weak D call TRBD1 (5 bases). The CDR3 loop spans 13 amino acids. The V and J ends lost 5 bases and 4 bases respectively, with 11 bases between them. CDR3 residues: CASSKQGGTEAFF. Written as DNA, the CDR3 is TGTGCCAGCAGTAAGCAGGGTGGCACTGAAGCTTTCTTT.